Listed below are T cell receptor beta chains from one sample, sequenced in a study of T cell changes during pregnancy in multiple sclerosis. TCRdb's table, derived via immunoSEQ multiplex PCR, lists solely in-frame clones and lacks some. Of 25,000 to 40,000 clones listed, about 88% are singletons. The specimen comprised CD8+ T cells from peripheral blood mononuclear cells, sampled in the third trimester of pregnancy. The receptors originated from a female donor with multiple sclerosis, enrolled in a pregnancy study. Each CDR3 is given with its conserved first and last residue. The D gene is left open where the match is weak. Some rows have no size entry. The others give once, few or many, or a class for an expanded clone.

>TRBV5-1|-|-|TRBJ2-5
CASSFKGGETQYF
TGCGCCAGCAGCTTCAAGGGAGGAGAGACCCAGTACTTC
>TRBV27|TRBD2|-|TRBJ2-5
CATRTSGSRNQETQYF
TGTGCCACCCGGACTAGCGGGAGTAGGAACCAAGAGACCCAGTACTTC
>TRBV13|-|once|TRBJ1-2
CASSLGSKGVQNTF
TGTGCCAGCAGCTTAGGCTCTAAGGGGGTCCAGAACACCTTC
>TRBV13|-|-|TRBJ1-1
CASSLRRVNTEAFF
TGTGCCAGCAGCCTGCGGAGGGTGAACACTGAAGCTTTCTTT
>TRBV29-1|TRBD1|-|TRBJ1-3
CSVLTGDGNTIYF
TGCAGCGTCCTGACAGGGGACGGAAACACCATATATTTT
>TRBV4-2|TRBD1|-|TRBJ2-7
CASSRSVDRGSHEQYF
TGTGCCAGCAGCCGTTCCGTGGACAGGGGAAGCCACGAGCAGTACTTC
>TRBV30|-|-|TRBJ1-2
CAWGVPGLGYTF
TGTGCCTGGGGGGTGCCAGGGCTCGGCTACACCTTC
>TRBV28|-|-|TRBJ2-5
CASSPRPGETQYF
TGTGCCAGCAGTCCAAGGCCGGGGGAGACCCAGTACTTC
>TRBV13|-|few|TRBJ1-2
CASSPVSGGSYYGYTF
TGTGCCAGCAGTCCAGTCTCGGGGGGAAGCTACTATGGCTACACCTTC
>TRBV9|TRBD2|-|TRBJ2-5
CASSQGTSGRQETQYF
TGTGCCAGCAGCCAGGGGACTAGCGGGCGACAAGAGACCCAGTACTTC
>TRBV11-3|-|-|TRBJ2-7
CASSLPHRVIRYEQYF
TGTGCCAGCAGCTTACCCCACAGGGTAATCCGCTACGAGCAGTACTTC
>TRBV9|-|few|TRBJ2-1
CASSATDTHNEQFF
TGTGCCAGCAGCGCAACGGACACCCACAATGAGCAGTTCTTC
>TRBV28|-|few|TRBJ1-5
CASSFPSNQPQHF
TGTGCCAGCAGTTTTCCGAGCAATCAGCCCCAGCATTTT
>TRBV5-1|-|-|TRBJ1-5
CASSLVAGPYSNQPQHF
TGCGCCAGCAGCTTGGTGGCAGGGCCCTATAGCAATCAGCCCCAGCATTTT
>TRBV10-3|TRBD2|once|TRBJ2-7
CAIRIGTSGSYEQYF
TGTGCCATCAGAATCGGGACTAGCGGCTCCTACGAGCAGTACTTC
>TRBV7-9|-|-|TRBJ2-1
CASSLGDEQFF
TGTGCCAGCAGCTTAGGAGATGAGCAGTTCTTC
>TRBV7-9|-|-|TRBJ1-2
CASRSGAPGYTF
TGTGCCAGCAGGTCAGGGGCCCCCGGCTACACCTTC
>TRBV30|-|once|TRBJ2-7
CAWSVGTGSYEQYF
TGTGCCTGGAGTGTAGGAACAGGATCCTACGAGCAGTACTTC
>TRBV5-5|-|-|TRBJ1-5
CASSLVGLGNQPQHF
TGTGCCAGCAGCTTGGTGGGCCTTGGCAATCAGCCCCAGCATTTT
>TRBV5-1|-|-|TRBJ2-7
CASRPSGVTYEQYF
TGCGCCAGCAGGCCCTCAGGGGTGACGTACGAGCAGTACTTC
>TRBV27|TRBD1|-|TRBJ2-1
CASSPAGQAYYNEQFF
TGTGCCAGCAGCCCTGCGGGACAGGCATATTACAATGAGCAGTTCTTC
>TRBV25-1|-|once|TRBJ1-1
CASIYGGNTEAFF
TGTGCCAGCATCTACGGGGGGAACACTGAAGCTTTCTTT
>TRBV7-2|TRBD1|-|TRBJ2-7
CASSSSGTVVPYEQYF
TGTGCCAGCAGCTCCTCCGGGACAGTGGTCCCCTACGAGCAGTACTTC
>TRBV27|-|-|TRBJ2-1
CASSPRGSPYNEQFF
TGTGCCAGCAGTCCACGGGGGTCCCCCTACAATGAGCAGTTCTTC
>TRBV2|TRBD2|once|TRBJ2-1
CASSEIGNSGGSSSYNEQFF
TGTGCCAGCAGTGAAATCGGCAATAGCGGGGGGTCCAGCTCCTACAATGAGCAGTTCTTC
>TRBV7-2|-|-|TRBJ2-2
CASSFWDNAGELFF
TGTGCCAGCAGCTTTTGGGACAACGCCGGGGAGCTGTTTTTT
>TRBV5-6|TRBD1|-|TRBJ2-2
CASSLAGTGIGGELFF
TGTGCCAGCAGCTTGGCCGGGACAGGGATTGGCGGGGAGCTGTTTTTT
>TRBV27|-|-|TRBJ1-1
CASSLAGNTEAFF
TGTGCCAGCAGTTTAGCAGGGAACACTGAAGCTTTCTTT
>TRBV7-8|TRBD2|-|TRBJ2-3
CASSLAVGTSGRTRTDTQYF
TGTGCCAGCAGCTTAGCCGTAGGGACTAGCGGGAGGACCCGCACAGATACGCAGTATTTT